This TCR beta chain was sequenced in a study of cytomegalovirus exposure and HLA in healthy donors. In the PCR, 60 Vbeta and 13 Jbeta primers were used. TCRdb's copy holds only in-frame clones and misses some; the assay was immunoSEQ multiplex PCR. The table records roughly 140,000 clones, about 80% of them present only once. Study-wide points: Presence/absence analyses supposed approximately even sequencing depth among donors. Per published reports, the classifier diagnosed cytomegalovirus status with high specificity and sensitivity.

As concerns this clone: Its antigen is currently unknown.

V lost 5 bases and J lost 9, with 20 bases in between. The germline CDR1 and CDR2 sequences are LNHDA and SQIVND (reference sequence). The CDR3 runs to 15 residues. The source is a man aged 40-50 years in good health and CMV-seronegative. The chain employs TRBV19 and TRBJ1-5; D ambiguous. The source material was PBMCs. Written as DNA, the CDR3 is TGTGCCAGTAGTCAAGAAGTCTCCCTATCACGGCCCCAGCATTTT. Its protein is CASSQEVSLSRPQHF.